The 9 T cell receptor beta chains below were found in one sample sequenced in a study of blood T cell repertoires in COVID-19. Assay: immunoSEQ multiplex PCR; the TCRdb copy retains only in-frame clones and omits some. The sample has under 200,000 clones; 82% are singletons. The sample comprised PBMCs or T cells enriched from blood (not recorded which). The source of these receptors is a woman in her sixties with acute COVID-19.

The rearrangement uses TRBV19 and TRBJ2-7, with TRBD2 matching 8 bases. J gave up 0 bases and V 4 bases, and 5 bases lay outside the gene matches. The CDR3 runs to 15 residues. Germline CDR1 LNHDA, CDR2 SQIVND (reference sequence). The CDR3 nucleotides read TGTGCCAGTAGTAAGGGTAGCGGGGTCTCCTACGAGCAGTACTTC. Amino acid sequence: CASSKGSGVSYEQYF.

The chain links TRBV6-5 to TRBJ2-1; 9 nucleotides match TRBD1. Per germline, CDR1 MNHEY and CDR2 SVGAGI. V lost 6 bases to trimming and J lost 7 bases; unmatched junction nucleotides: 10. The CDR3 contains 15 residues. The CDR3 region has the DNA TGTGCCAGCAGGACCGGGACAGGGTCGGTGAATGAGCAGTTCTTC. It codes for CASRTGTGSVNEQFF.

This clone occurred once. The rearrangement links TRBV19 to TRBJ2-7; D ambiguous. The length of the CDR3 is 18 residues. V was cut by 7 bases and J by 3 bases, with 28 bases left in between. Germline lookup yields CDR1 LNHDA and CDR2 SQIVND (reference sequence). In DNA, the CDR3 is TGTGCCAGTATCAATGCCCCCCCGCTGGCAGGCCTGGGCTACGAGCAGTACGTC. Translating gives CASINAPPLAGLGYEQYV.

The gene calls are TRBV19 and TRBJ2-7; 9 bases are a match to TRBD1. Trimming took 4 bases from V and 3 from J; bases not matched to a gene: 4. The CDR3 extends over 14 amino acids. Germline lookup yields CDR1 LNHDA and CDR2 SQIVND (reference sequence). The CDR3 nucleotides read TGTGCCAGTAGTACGACAGGGGGAGACTACGAGCAGTACTTC. Residues: CASSTTGGDYEQYF. Filled out from reference TRBV19 and TRBJ2-7, the complete variable domain reads DGGITQSPKYLFRKEGQNVTLSCEQNLNHDAMYWYRQDPGQGLRLIYYSQIVNDFQKGDIAEGYSVSREKKESFPLTVTSAQKNPTAFYLCASSTTGGDYEQYFGPGTRLTVT.

The genes are TRBV7-9 and TRBJ1-2; D call uncertain. Germline assignment: CDR1 SEHNR and CDR2 FQNEAQ (reference sequence). The germline V and J ends were trimmed by 1 base and 0 bases, with 9 bases remaining between them. This CDR3 has 15 amino acids. As DNA, the CDR3 is TGTGCCAGCAGCTTAGGCCAGACTCCTAACTATGGCTACACCTTC. Protein product: CASSLGQTPNYGYTF.

The chain links TRBV7-2 to TRBJ2-7, with 9 bases aligning to TRBD2. Unmatched junction bases numbered 10, after V lost 5 bases and J lost 2 bases. Germline V lookup: CDR1 SGHTA, CDR2 FQGNSA. The CDR3 length is 16 residues. In DNA form, the CDR3 reads TGTGCCAGCAGCGTTAATGGGCTAGCGGGGCCCTACGAGCAGTACGTC. It encodes CASSVNGLAGPYEQYV.

The rearrangement links TRBV4-1 to TRBJ1-2, with D possibly matching TRBD1 (5 bases). The CDR3 contains 15 residues. Germline loops: CDR1 MGHRA, CDR2 YSYEKL. Trimming took 3 bases from V and 5 from J, leaving 16 bases between them. The CDR3 DNA sequence: TGCGCCAGCAGCCAGGGGGGTCGGGGCTTTTATGGCTACACCTTC. This codes for CASSQGGRGFYGYTF.

This clone was recorded once. The V call is TRBV19, the J call TRBJ2-5, with 7 positions matching TRBD2. This CDR3 is built from 16 residues. The germline V gene has CDR1 LNHDA and CDR2 SQIVND (reference sequence). The J segment lost 5 bases and the V segment lost 2 bases, leaving 11 bases of the junction unmatched. The CDR3 region has the DNA TGTGCCAGTAGTATAACCCTAGCGGCACTAAGGGAGACCCAGTACTTC. It is translated as CASSITLAALRETQYF.

V is TRBV6-5 and J is TRBJ1-1; 8 bases are shared with TRBD1. Looked up from germline, CDR1 is MNHEY and CDR2 is SVGAGI. The CDR3 totals 13 residues. Trimming cost V 8 bases and J 4 bases; bases outside gene matches: 6. The CDR3 loop reads CASQGQGGTEAFF. The CDR3 nucleotides are TGTGCCAGCCAAGGACAGGGTGGCACTGAAGCTTTCTTT.